The present T cell receptor (beta chain) was sequenced within a study of blood T cell repertoires in COVID-19. Study-wide context: COVID-19 samples from acute and convalescent phases originated in the United States, Italy and Spain. T cells, B-cell-depleted T cells, or PBMCs supplied cDNA or gDNA.

In the study's own analysis: Amplification with reference gene primers provided the estimates of nucleated cell counts. The assay was immunoSEQ multiplex PCR, and TCRdb's table has in-frame clones only and misses some. The V and J calls and clone size come from that table; D and trimming were worked out from the DNA. The data contain fewer than 75,000 clones, over 75% of them seen just once; the ten biggest clones take up about 7%. CDR1 SGHRS and CDR2 YFSETQ come from the germline V gene. The V and J ends lost 4 bases and 3 bases respectively, with 10 bases between them. This CDR3 region has 14 residues.

The chain combines TRBV5-1 with TRBJ1-4; possible D gene TRBD1, 5 bases. Material: peripheral blood. This TCR came from a man aged 55 to 69 with active or convalescent COVID-19. CDR3 DNA sequence: TGCGCCAGCAGCCAACAGGTTTCTAATGAAAAACTGTTTTTT. Protein sequence: CASSQQVSNEKLFF.